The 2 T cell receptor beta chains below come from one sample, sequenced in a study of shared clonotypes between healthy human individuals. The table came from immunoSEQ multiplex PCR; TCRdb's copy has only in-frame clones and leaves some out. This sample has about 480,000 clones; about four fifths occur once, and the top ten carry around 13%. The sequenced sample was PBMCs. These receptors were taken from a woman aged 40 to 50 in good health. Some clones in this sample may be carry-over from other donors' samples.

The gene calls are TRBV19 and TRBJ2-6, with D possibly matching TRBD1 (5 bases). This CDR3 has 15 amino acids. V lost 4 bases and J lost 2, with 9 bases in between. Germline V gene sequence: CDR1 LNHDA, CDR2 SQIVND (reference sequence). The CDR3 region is CASSTQGPGANVLTF. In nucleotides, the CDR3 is TGTGCCAGTAGTACCCAGGGTCCTGGGGCCAACGTCCTGACTTTC.

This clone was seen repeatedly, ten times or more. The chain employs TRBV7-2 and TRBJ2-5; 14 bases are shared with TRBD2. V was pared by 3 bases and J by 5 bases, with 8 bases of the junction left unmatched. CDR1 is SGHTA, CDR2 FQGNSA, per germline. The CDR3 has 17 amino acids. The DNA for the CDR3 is TGTGCCAGCAGCTTGGGACTAGCGGGAGTTTTATCGGAGACCCAGTACTTC. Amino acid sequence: CASSLGLAGVLSETQYF.